A selection of T cell receptor beta chains follows, all from one sample in a study of cytomegalovirus exposure and HLA in healthy donors. The data were produced by immunoSEQ multiplex PCR, yet TCRdb's version contains in-frame clones alone and is incomplete. This table has around 70,000 clones, around 80% appearing once. Sample: PBMCs. These receptors all come from a male donor in good health and CMV-seropositive. Each CDR3 is given with its conserved first and last residue. Each record gives: J gene, D gene, V gene, clone size, CDR3 DNA, CDR3 protein. D genes are given only for firm matches. Size is omitted from some rows. Given values are once, few, many or a class for expanded clones.

j_call: TRBJ2-7; d_call: TRBD1; v_call: TRBV5-6; clone_size: -; cdr3_nt: TGTGCCAGCAGCCCGAACAGGGGCCGGACCTACGAGCAGTACTTC; cdr3_aa: CASSPNRGRTYEQYF
j_call: TRBJ2-3; d_call: -; v_call: TRBV7-9; clone_size: -; cdr3_nt: TGTGCCAGCAGACCAACTAGACATGCCACAGATACGCAGTATTTT; cdr3_aa: CASRPTRHATDTQYF
j_call: TRBJ1-5; d_call: TRBD1; v_call: TRBV28; clone_size: -; cdr3_nt: TGTGCCAGCGGCCGGGACAGTCGCAATCAGCCCCAGCATTTT; cdr3_aa: CASGRDSRNQPQHF
j_call: TRBJ2-5; d_call: -; v_call: TRBV5-6; clone_size: -; cdr3_nt: TGTGCCAGCAGCTTTGGGGAGGAGACCCAGTACTTC; cdr3_aa: CASSFGEETQYF
j_call: TRBJ2-5; d_call: TRBD1; v_call: TRBV30; clone_size: -; cdr3_nt: TGTGCCTGGAGTCCGGGACAGGTGGAGACCCAGTACTTC; cdr3_aa: CAWSPGQVETQYF
j_call: TRBJ1-3; d_call: -; v_call: TRBV27; clone_size: -; cdr3_nt: TGTGCCAGCAGTTTATCGATTCCAGGTTCTGGAAACACCATATATTTT; cdr3_aa: CASSLSIPGSGNTIYF
j_call: TRBJ2-2; d_call: TRBD2; v_call: TRBV5-1; clone_size: -; cdr3_nt: TGCGCCAGCAGCCCCCTAGCGGGAGAGGTCACCGGGGAGCTGTTTTTT; cdr3_aa: CASSPLAGEVTGELFF
j_call: TRBJ2-7; d_call: -; v_call: TRBV30; clone_size: -; cdr3_nt: TGTGCCTGGGATACAGGAACCTACGAGCAGTACTTC; cdr3_aa: CAWDTGTYEQYF
j_call: TRBJ1-4; d_call: TRBD1; v_call: TRBV10-3; clone_size: -; cdr3_nt: TGTGCCATCAGTGAGTCTGGGACAGGGAACGAAAAACTGTTTTTT; cdr3_aa: CAISESGTGNEKLFF
j_call: TRBJ1-5; d_call: TRBD1; v_call: TRBV6-5; clone_size: once; cdr3_nt: TGTGCCAGCAGTTACGGACAGGGGCCCCAGCATTTT; cdr3_aa: CASSYGQGPQHF
j_call: TRBJ2-5; d_call: TRBD2; v_call: TRBV5-6; clone_size: -; cdr3_nt: TGTGCCAGCAGCTTTCTAGCGGGGGGAACCCAAGAGACCCAGTACTTC; cdr3_aa: CASSFLAGGTQETQYF
j_call: TRBJ1-1; d_call: -; v_call: TRBV2; clone_size: -; cdr3_nt: TGTGCCAGCGCTACCGGGACAAAGAACACTGAAGCTTTCTTT; cdr3_aa: CASATGTKNTEAFF
j_call: TRBJ2-7; d_call: TRBD1; v_call: TRBV5-4; clone_size: -; cdr3_nt: TGTGCCAGCAGCTTCGGACAGGGGGGGTCCTACGAGCAGTACTTC; cdr3_aa: CASSFGQGGSYEQYF
j_call: TRBJ2-5; d_call: -; v_call: TRBV11-2; clone_size: -; cdr3_nt: TGTGCCAGCAGCTTATCCGGCACTACCGGCTCCTGGTACTTC; cdr3_aa: CASSLSGTTGSWYF
j_call: TRBJ1-1; d_call: -; v_call: TRBV9; clone_size: -; cdr3_nt: TGTGCCAGCAGCGCACAGGGAGAGACTGAAGCTTTCTTT; cdr3_aa: CASSAQGETEAFF
j_call: TRBJ1-1; d_call: TRBD1; v_call: TRBV18; clone_size: once; cdr3_nt: TGTGCCAGCTCAACGGACAGGGGGCCGAACACTGAAGCTTTCTTT; cdr3_aa: CASSTDRGPNTEAFF
j_call: TRBJ1-3; d_call: -; v_call: TRBV28; clone_size: -; cdr3_nt: TGTGCCAGCAGACTTCTAGGGGGGGCTGGAAACACCATATATTTT; cdr3_aa: CASRLLGGAGNTIYF
j_call: TRBJ1-2; d_call: -; v_call: TRBV6-5; clone_size: -; cdr3_nt: TGTGCCAGCAGTTACAGGTCCCAGGGATATGGCTACACCTTC; cdr3_aa: CASSYRSQGYGYTF
j_call: TRBJ2-3; d_call: -; v_call: TRBV11-2; clone_size: once; cdr3_nt: TGTGCCAGCAGCTTAGGTTTCAGCGGAGTAGGCACAGATACGCAGTATTTT; cdr3_aa: CASSLGFSGVGTDTQYF
j_call: TRBJ1-4; d_call: -; v_call: TRBV7-2; clone_size: -; cdr3_nt: TGTGCCAGCAGCTTAGGGGGGGTAATGGCCAATGAAAAACTGTTTTTT; cdr3_aa: CASSLGGVMANEKLFF
j_call: TRBJ1-5; d_call: -; v_call: TRBV2; clone_size: -; cdr3_nt: TGTGCCAGCAGTGAAGGACAGGTTTATCAGCCCCAGCATTTT; cdr3_aa: CASSEGQVYQPQHF
j_call: TRBJ1-1; d_call: -; v_call: TRBV6-6; clone_size: -; cdr3_nt: TGTGCCAGCGCCCGTGGTGAGGGAGTAGCTTTCTTT; cdr3_aa: CASARGEGVAFF
j_call: TRBJ2-2; d_call: TRBD1; v_call: TRBV5-6; clone_size: -; cdr3_nt: TGTGCCAGCCGAGATACAGGGGGCTCTGACACCGGGGAGCTGTTTTTT; cdr3_aa: CASRDTGGSDTGELFF
j_call: TRBJ2-2; d_call: -; v_call: TRBV7-2; clone_size: -; cdr3_nt: TGTGCCAGCAGCTTCGGACACCAGACCGGGGAGCTGTTTTTT; cdr3_aa: CASSFGHQTGELFF
j_call: TRBJ2-1; d_call: -; v_call: TRBV5-1; clone_size: few; cdr3_nt: TGCGCCAGCAGCTTGGGACAGTCCTACAATGAGCAGTTCTTC; cdr3_aa: CASSLGQSYNEQFF
j_call: TRBJ1-6; d_call: -; v_call: TRBV6-5; clone_size: -; cdr3_nt: TGTGCCAGCAGTACACAGGGCCTACAACCCCTCCACTTT; cdr3_aa: CASSTQGLQPLHF
j_call: TRBJ2-5; d_call: TRBD2; v_call: TRBV10-1; clone_size: -; cdr3_nt: TGCGCCAGCAGTGAGGGGTTGCCTAGCGGATATCAAGAGACCCAGTACTTC; cdr3_aa: CASSEGLPSGYQETQYF
j_call: TRBJ2-3; d_call: -; v_call: TRBV7-9; clone_size: -; cdr3_nt: TGTTCCAGCAGCTCTTTCGTAGGGGTAACAGATACGCAGTATTTT; cdr3_aa: CSSSSFVGVTDTQYF
j_call: TRBJ2-3; d_call: -; v_call: TRBV6-5; clone_size: -; cdr3_nt: TGTGCCAGCAGCGCCTCTCGGGGAGCAGATACGCAGTATTTT; cdr3_aa: CASSASRGADTQYF
j_call: TRBJ2-5; d_call: TRBD1; v_call: TRBV6-5; clone_size: -; cdr3_nt: TGTGCCAGCAGCCCGGACAGGGGAAGGGTAGAGACCCAGTACTTC; cdr3_aa: CASSPDRGRVETQYF
j_call: TRBJ1-2; d_call: -; v_call: TRBV29-1; clone_size: -; cdr3_nt: TGCAGCGTTGAAGGCGGGGTGGACTATGGCTACACCTTC; cdr3_aa: CSVEGGVDYGYTF
j_call: TRBJ2-7; d_call: -; v_call: TRBV6-1; clone_size: -; cdr3_nt: TGTGCCAGCAGCTTTAGCAATATCATCTCCTACGAGCAGTACTTC; cdr3_aa: CASSFSNIISYEQYF